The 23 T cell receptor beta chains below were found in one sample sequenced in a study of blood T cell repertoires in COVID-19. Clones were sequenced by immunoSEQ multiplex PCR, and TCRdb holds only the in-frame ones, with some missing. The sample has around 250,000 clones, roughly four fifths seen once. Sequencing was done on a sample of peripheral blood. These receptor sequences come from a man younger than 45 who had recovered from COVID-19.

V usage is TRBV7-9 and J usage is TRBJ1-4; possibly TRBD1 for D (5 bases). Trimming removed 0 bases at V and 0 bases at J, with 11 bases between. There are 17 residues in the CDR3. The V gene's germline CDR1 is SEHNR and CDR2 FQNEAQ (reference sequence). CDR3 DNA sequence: TGTGCCAGCAGCTTAGCGTCGGTAGGGGCAACTAATGAAAAACTGTTTTTT. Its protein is CASSLASVGATNEKLFF.

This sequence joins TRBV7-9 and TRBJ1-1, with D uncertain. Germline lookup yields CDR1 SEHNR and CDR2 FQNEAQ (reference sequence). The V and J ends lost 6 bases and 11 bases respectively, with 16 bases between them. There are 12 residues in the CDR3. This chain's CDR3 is CASSPEGRGAFF. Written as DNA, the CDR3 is TGTGCCAGCAGTCCAGAAGGCCGCGGGGCTTTCTTT.

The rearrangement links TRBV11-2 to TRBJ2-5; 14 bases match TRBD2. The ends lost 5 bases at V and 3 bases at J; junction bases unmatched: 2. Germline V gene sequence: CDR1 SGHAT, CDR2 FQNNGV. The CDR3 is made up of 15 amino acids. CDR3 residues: CASSKGLAGEETQYF. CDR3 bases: TGTGCCAGCAGCAAGGGACTAGCGGGGGAAGAGACCCAGTACTTC.

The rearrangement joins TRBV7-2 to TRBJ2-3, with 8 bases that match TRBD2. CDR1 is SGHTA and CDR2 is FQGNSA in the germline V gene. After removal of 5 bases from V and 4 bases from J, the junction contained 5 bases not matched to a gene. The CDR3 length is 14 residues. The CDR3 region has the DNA TGTGCCAGCAGCCAGGGACTAGTCCCAGATACGCAGTATTTT. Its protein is CASSQGLVPDTQYF.

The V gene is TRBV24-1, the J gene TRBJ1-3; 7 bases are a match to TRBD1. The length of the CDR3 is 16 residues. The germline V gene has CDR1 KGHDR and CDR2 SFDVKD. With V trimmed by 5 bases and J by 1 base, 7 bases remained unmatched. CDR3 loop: CATSVRLTGSGNTIYF. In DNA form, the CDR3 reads TGTGCCACCAGTGTTAGGTTGACAGGGTCTGGAAACACCATATATTTT.

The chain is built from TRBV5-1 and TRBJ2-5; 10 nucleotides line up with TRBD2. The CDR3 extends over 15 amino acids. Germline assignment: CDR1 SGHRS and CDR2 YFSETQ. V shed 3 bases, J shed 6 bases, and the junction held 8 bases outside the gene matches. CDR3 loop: CASSSDGTSEKTQYF. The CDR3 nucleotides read TGCGCCAGCAGCTCCGACGGGACTAGCGAAAAGACCCAGTACTTC. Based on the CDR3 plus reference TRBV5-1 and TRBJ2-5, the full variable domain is KAGVTQTPRYLIKTRGQQVTLSCSPISGHRSVSWYQQTPGQGLQFLFEYFSETQRNKGNFPGRFSGRQFSNSRSEMNVSTLELGDSALYLCASSSDGTSEKTQYFGPGTRLLVL.

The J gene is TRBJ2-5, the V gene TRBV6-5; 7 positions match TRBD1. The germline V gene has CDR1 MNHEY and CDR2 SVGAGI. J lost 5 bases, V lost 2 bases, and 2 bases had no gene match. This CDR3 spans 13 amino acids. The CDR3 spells CASSYQGQETQYF. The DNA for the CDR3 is TGTGCCAGCAGTTACCAGGGACAGGAGACCCAGTACTTC.

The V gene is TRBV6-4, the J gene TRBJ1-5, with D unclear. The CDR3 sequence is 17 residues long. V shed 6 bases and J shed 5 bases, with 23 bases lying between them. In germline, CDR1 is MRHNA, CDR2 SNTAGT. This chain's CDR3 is CASRGRTEKRIHQPQHF. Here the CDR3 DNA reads TGTGCCAGCAGGGGGAGGACGGAAAAACGAATCCATCAGCCCCAGCATTTT.

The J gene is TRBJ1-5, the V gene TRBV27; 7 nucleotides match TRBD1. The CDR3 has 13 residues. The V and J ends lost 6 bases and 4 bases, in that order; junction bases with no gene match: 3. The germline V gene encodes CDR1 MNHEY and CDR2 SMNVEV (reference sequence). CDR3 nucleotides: TGTGCCAGCAGGGGACAGATAAATCAGCCCCAGCATTTT. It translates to CASRGQINQPQHF.

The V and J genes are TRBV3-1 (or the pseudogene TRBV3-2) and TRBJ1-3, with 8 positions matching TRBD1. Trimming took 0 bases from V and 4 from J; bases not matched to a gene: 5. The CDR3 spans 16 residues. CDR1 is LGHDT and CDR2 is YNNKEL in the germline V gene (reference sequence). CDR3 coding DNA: TGTGCCAGCAGCCAAGACCCAGGGGGCGGCGGAAACACCATATATTTT. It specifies CASSQDPGGGGNTIYF.

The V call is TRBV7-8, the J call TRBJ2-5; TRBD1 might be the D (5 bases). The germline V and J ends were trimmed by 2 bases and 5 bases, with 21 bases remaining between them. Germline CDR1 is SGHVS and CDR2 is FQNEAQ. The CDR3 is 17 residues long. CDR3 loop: CASSLKQFGRQGETQYF. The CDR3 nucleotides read TGTGCCAGCAGCTTAAAGCAGTTCGGTCGGCAGGGTGAGACCCAGTACTTC.

CDR3 DNA: TGTGCCAGCAGTTTAGGAGGAGGCTACACCTTC. This sequence encodes CASSLGGGYTF. The chain employs TRBV12-3 or TRBV12-4 and TRBJ1-2; D gene unclear. V lost 1 base to trimming and J lost 8 bases, with 5 bases between them. CDR3 length: 11 residues.

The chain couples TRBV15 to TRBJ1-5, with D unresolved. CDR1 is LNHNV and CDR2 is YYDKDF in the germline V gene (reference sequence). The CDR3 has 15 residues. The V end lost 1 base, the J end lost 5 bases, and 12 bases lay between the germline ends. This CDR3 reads CATSRGGLRDQPQHF. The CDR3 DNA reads TGTGCCACCAGCAGAGGAGGGTTACGCGATCAGCCCCAGCATTTT.

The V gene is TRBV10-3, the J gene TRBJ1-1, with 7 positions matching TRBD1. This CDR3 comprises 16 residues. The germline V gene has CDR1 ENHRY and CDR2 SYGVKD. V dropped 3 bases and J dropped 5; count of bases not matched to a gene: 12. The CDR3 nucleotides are TGTGCCATCAGTGATGTGCTTTATAAGGGGGCGACTGAAGCTTTCTTT. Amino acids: CAISDVLYKGATEAFF.

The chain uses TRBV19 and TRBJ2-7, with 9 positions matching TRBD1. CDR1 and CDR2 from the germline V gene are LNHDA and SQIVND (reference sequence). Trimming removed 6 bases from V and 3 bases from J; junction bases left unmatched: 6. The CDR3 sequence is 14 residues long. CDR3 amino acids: CASRSRDRVYEQYF. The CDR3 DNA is TGTGCCAGTAGATCCCGGGACAGGGTCTACGAGCAGTACTTC.

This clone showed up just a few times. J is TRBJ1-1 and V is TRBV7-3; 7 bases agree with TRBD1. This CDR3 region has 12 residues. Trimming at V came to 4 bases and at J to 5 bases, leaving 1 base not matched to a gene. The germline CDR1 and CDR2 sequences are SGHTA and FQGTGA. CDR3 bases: TGTGCCAGCAGCTCACAGGGGACTGAAGCTTTCTTT. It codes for CASSSQGTEAFF. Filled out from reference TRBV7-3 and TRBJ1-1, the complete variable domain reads GAGVSQTPSNKVTEKGKYVELRCDPISGHTALYWYRQSLGQGPEFLIYFQGTGAADDSGLPNDRFFAVRPEGSVSTLKIQRTERGDSAVYLCASSSQGTEAFFGQGTRLTVV.

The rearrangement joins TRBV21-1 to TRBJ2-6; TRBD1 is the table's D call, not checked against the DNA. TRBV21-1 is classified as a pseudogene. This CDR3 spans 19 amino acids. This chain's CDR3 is CANQERDRASSSGANVLTF. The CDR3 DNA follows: TGTGCCAATCAAGAACGGGACAGGGCAAGTTCCTCTGGGGCCAACGTCCTGACTTTC.

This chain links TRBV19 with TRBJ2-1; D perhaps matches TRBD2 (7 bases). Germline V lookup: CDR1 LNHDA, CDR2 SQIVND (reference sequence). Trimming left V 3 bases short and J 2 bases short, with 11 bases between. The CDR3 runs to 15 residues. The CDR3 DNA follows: TGTGCCAGTAGTATGGAGGGGGGGACCTACAATGAGCAGTTCTTC. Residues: CASSMEGGTYNEQFF.

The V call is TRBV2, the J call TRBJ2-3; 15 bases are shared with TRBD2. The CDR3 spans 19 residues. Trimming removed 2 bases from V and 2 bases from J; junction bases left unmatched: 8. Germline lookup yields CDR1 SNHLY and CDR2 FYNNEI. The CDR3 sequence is CASSEQPWTSGGDTDTQYF. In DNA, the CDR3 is TGTGCCAGCAGTGAACAGCCGTGGACTAGCGGGGGGGACACAGATACGCAGTATTTT. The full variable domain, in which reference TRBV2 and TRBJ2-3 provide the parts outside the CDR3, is EPEVTQTPSHQVTQMGQEVILRCVPISNHLYFYWYRQILGQKVEFLVSFYNNEISEKSEIFDDQFSVERPDGSNFTLKIRSTKLEDSAMYFCASSEQPWTSGGDTDTQYFGPGTRLTVL.

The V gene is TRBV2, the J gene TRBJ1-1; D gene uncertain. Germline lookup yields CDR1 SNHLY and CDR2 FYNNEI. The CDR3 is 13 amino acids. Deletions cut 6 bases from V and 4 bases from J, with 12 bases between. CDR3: CASSWEGGTEAFF. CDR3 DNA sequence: TGTGCCAGCAGCTGGGAGGGTGGCACTGAAGCTTTCTTT. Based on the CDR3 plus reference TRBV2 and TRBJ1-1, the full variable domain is EPEVTQTPSHQVTQMGQEVILRCVPISNHLYFYWYRQILGQKVEFLVSFYNNEISEKSEIFDDQFSVERPDGSNFTLKIRSTKLEDSAMYFCASSWEGGTEAFFGQGTRLTVV.

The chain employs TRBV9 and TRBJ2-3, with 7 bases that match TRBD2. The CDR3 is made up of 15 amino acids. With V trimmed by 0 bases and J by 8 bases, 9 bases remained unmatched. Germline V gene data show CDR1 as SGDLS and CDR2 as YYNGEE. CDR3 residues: CASSVVGTKDGTQYF. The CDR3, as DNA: TGTGCCAGCAGCGTAGTGGGGACTAAAGATGGTACGCAGTATTTT.

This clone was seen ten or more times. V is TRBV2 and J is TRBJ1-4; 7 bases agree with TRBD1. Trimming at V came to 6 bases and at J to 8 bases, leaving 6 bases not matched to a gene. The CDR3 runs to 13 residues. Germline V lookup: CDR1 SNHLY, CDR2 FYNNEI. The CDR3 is CASRRGPGEKLFF. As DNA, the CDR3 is TGTGCCAGCAGGAGGGGGCCCGGGGAAAAACTGTTTTTT.

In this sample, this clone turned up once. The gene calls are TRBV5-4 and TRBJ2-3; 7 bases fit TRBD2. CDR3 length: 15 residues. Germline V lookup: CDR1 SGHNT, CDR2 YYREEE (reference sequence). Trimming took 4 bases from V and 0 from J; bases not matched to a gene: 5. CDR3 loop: CASSIGLDSTDTQYF. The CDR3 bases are TGTGCCAGCAGCATCGGACTAGACAGCACAGATACGCAGTATTTT.